One T cell receptor beta chain is described in this entry. This entry is derived from a study of blood T cell repertoires in COVID-19. In the study overall: COVID-19 samples collected from the United States, Italy and Spain covered acute and convalescent phases. In each case, the material was cDNA or gDNA derived from T cells, B-cell-depleted T cells, or PBMCs.

Participants were aged 18 to 89 years, lived in around 22 US areas, and enrolled virtually. Participants had their cohort set by participant-reported clinical history. Assay: immunoSEQ multiplex PCR; the TCRdb copy retains only in-frame clones and omits some. The sample has approximately 200,000 clones, approximately 86% seen once. Looked up from germline, CDR1 is DFQATT and CDR2 is SNEGSKA (reference sequence). Trimming took off 3 bases at V and 6 bases at J, with 15 bases between the two ends. CDR3 length equals 14 residues. The source of this sequence is a woman aged 25 to 39 who had been exposed to COVID-19. V usage is TRBV20-1 and J usage is TRBJ2-1, with D perhaps TRBD1 (6 bases). The sample was PBMCs or T cells enriched from blood (not recorded which). The CDR3 nucleotides read TGCAGTGCTAGTAGACAGGCGTACGCCAATGAGCAGTTCTTC. It yields the protein CSASRQAYANEQFF.